These 31 T cell receptor beta chains were sequenced from one sample in a study of blood T cell repertoires in COVID-19. Libraries were prepared by immunoSEQ multiplex PCR; TCRdb keeps only in-frame clonotypes and omits some of them. Here the sample spans 150,000 or so clones, 84% being singletons. Input material: peripheral blood. The receptors derive from a human donor in a cohort sampled during active COVID-19.

V is TRBV7-2 and J is TRBJ1-5; TRBD1 matches 9 bases. V shed 1 base and J 6 bases; nucleotides not matched to a gene: 7. This CDR3 is 16 amino acids long. Germline V gene lookup returns CDR1 SGHTA and CDR2 FQGNSA. CDR3 amino acids: CASSLGYRGRGQPQHF. The CDR3 DNA sequence: TGTGCCAGCAGCTTAGGTTACAGGGGGCGAGGTCAGCCCCAGCATTTT.

The chain combines TRBV28 with TRBJ2-7, with 8 bases matching TRBD1. The length of the CDR3 is 15 residues. V trimming: 5 bases; J trimming: 3 bases; junction bases outside the gene matches: 9. Germline V gene data show CDR1 as MDHEN and CDR2 as SYDVKM. The CDR3 bases are TGTGCCAGCAGTCCGCCCCGGACAGGGATCTACGAGCAGTACTTC. Protein product: CASSPPRTGIYEQYF.

The chain recombines TRBV7-3 with TRBJ2-5; D not certain. V was clipped by 1 base and J by 3 bases, with 6 bases between them. CDR3 size: 13 residues. The germline CDR1 and CDR2 sequences are SGHTA and FQGTGA. CDR3 in amino acids: CASSLSHKETQYF. The CDR3 DNA is TGTGCCAGCAGCTTAAGTCACAAAGAGACCCAGTACTTC.

The CDR3 nucleotides read TGCGCCAGCAGCCCACTCGGTGTTGCAACTAATGAAAAACTGTTTTTT. Its protein product is CASSPLGVATNEKLFF. The chain combines TRBV4-3 with TRBJ1-4; D not resolved. CDR1 is LGHNA and CDR2 is YSLEER in the germline V gene. V dropped 4 bases and J dropped 0 bases, with 12 bases sitting between them. The CDR3 has 16 residues.

V is TRBV19 and J is TRBJ2-1, with D possibly TRBD1 on 6 matching bases. Germline-derived CDR1 and CDR2 are LNHDA and SQIVND (reference sequence). Trimming shortened V by 4 bases and J by 11 bases, and 18 bases separated the two germline ends. There are 14 residues in the CDR3. DNA of the CDR3: TGTGCCAGTAGTACCGGGCGGACAGTAAACCAGCAGTTCTTC. Translation gives CASSTGRTVNQQFF. Variable domain in full (rest from reference TRBV19 and TRBJ2-1): DGGITQSPKYLFRKEGQNVTLSCEQNLNHDAMYWYRQDPGQGLRLIYYSQIVNDFQKGDIAEGYSVSREKKESFPLTVTSAQKNPTAFYLCASSTGRTVNQQFFGPGTRLTVL.

The V and J genes are TRBV7-2 and TRBJ1-1; TRBD1 matches 8 bases. Trimming removed 7 bases from V and 1 base from J; junction bases left unmatched: 5. Germline V gene sequence: CDR1 SGHTA, CDR2 FQGNSA. This CDR3 contains 14 residues. The CDR3 sequence is CASTPDRANTEAFF. The DNA for the CDR3 is TGTGCCAGCACCCCGGACAGGGCGAACACTGAAGCTTTCTTT.

The rearrangement links TRBV14 to TRBJ2-7; 10 positions match TRBD1. CDR3 length: 15 residues. Trimming at V came to 4 bases and at J to 2 bases, leaving 5 bases not matched to a gene. Germline V gene data show CDR1 as SGHDN and CDR2 as FVKESK. The CDR3 DNA is TGTGCCAGCAGCCGGGACAGGGGAATTACCTACGAGCAGTACTTC. This sequence encodes CASSRDRGITYEQYF.

The V call is TRBV30, the J call TRBJ1-1; no clear D. There are 14 residues in the CDR3. Germline CDR1 reads GTSNPN; CDR2 reads SVGIG (reference sequence). Trimming shortened V by 5 bases and J by 1 base, and 14 bases separated the two germline ends. The CDR3 coding sequence is TGTGCCTGGGCTCTTGAGGCAGCGAACACTGAAGCTTTCTTT. Translating it yields CAWALEAANTEAFF.

The CDR3 bases are TGTGCCAGCAGCGTAGGACAGGTCTCTGGAAACACCATATATTTT. Translation gives CASSVGQVSGNTIYF. This rearrangement joins TRBV9 to TRBJ1-3; tentative D call: TRBD1 (6 bases). Trimming cost V 0 bases and J 0 bases, with 7 bases left between them. The germline gives CDR1 SGDLS, CDR2 YYNGEE. The CDR3 length is 15 residues. Drawing the rest from reference TRBV9 and TRBJ1-3, the complete variable domain is DSGVTQTPKHLITATGQRVTLRCSPRSGDLSVYWYQQSLDQGLQFLIQYYNGEERAKGNILERFSAQQFPDLHSELNLSSLELGDSALYFCASSVGQVSGNTIYFGEGSWLTVV.

V is TRBV28 and J is TRBJ1-3, with TRBD1 identical over 8 bases. Germline assignment: CDR1 MDHEN and CDR2 SYDVKM. CDR3 length: 14 amino acids. The V and J ends lost 8 bases and 1 base, in that order; junction bases with no gene match: 4. Here the CDR3 reads CASQDRESGNTIYF. DNA for the CDR3: TGTGCCAGCCAGGACAGGGAGTCTGGAAACACCATATATTTT. The full variable domain, completed using reference TRBV28 and TRBJ1-3, is DVKVTQSSRYLVKRTGEKVFLECVQDMDHENMFWYRQDPGLGLRLIYFSYDVKMKEKGDIPEGYSVSREKKERFSLILESASTNQTSMYLCASQDRESGNTIYFGEGSWLTVV.

V is TRBV19 and J is TRBJ1-4; 8 bases line up with TRBD1. The V gene's germline CDR1 is LNHDA and CDR2 SQIVND (reference sequence). With V trimmed by 7 bases and J by 8 bases, 6 bases remained unmatched. The CDR3 extends over 13 amino acids. The CDR3, as DNA: TGTGCCAGTAAGGCAAGGACAGGGGAAAAACTGTTTTTT. Translating it yields CASKARTGEKLFF.

This chain joins TRBV6-2 or TRBV6-3 and TRBJ2-7; D remains ambiguous. Germline V gene sequence: CDR1 MNHEY, CDR2 SVGEGT. This CDR3 contains 12 residues. The ends were cut back, 0 bases at V and 12 bases at J, with 12 bases in the middle. Written as DNA, the CDR3 is TGTGCCAGCAGTTACTCGAACACCTTCACGTACTTC. This translates into CASSYSNTFTYF.

The chain links TRBV21-1 to TRBJ2-5; the table's D call, TRBD2, was not checked against the DNA. TRBV21-1 is a documented pseudogene. This CDR3 contains 16 residues. CDR3 residues: CASSKVGLGGKETQYF. CDR3 nucleotide sequence: TGTGCCAGCAGCAAAGTGGGACTCGGGGGTAAAGAGACCCAGTACTTC.

The V call is TRBV5-4, the J call TRBJ1-1; D is possibly TRBD1 (5 bases). The germline CDR1 and CDR2 sequences are SGHNT and YYREEE (reference sequence). The CDR3 covers 14 residues. Trimming removed 4 bases at V and 2 bases at J, with 12 bases between. The CDR3 region is CASSAQGLNTEAFF. The CDR3 region has the DNA TGTGCCAGCAGCGCTCAGGGTCTAAACACTGAAGCTTTCTTT.

V and J are TRBV5-6 and TRBJ2-7; tentatively, D is TRBD1 (5 bases). The CDR3 consists of 14 residues. Trimming took off 0 bases at V and 1 base at J, with 8 bases between the two ends. Germline V CDR1 and CDR2: SGHDT, YYEEEE. CDR3 DNA sequence: TGTGCCAGCAGCTTGGGGCAGGGATCCTACGAGCAGTACTTC. Its protein product is CASSLGQGSYEQYF.

This clone was counted between two and nine times. V usage is TRBV11-3 and J usage is TRBJ2-4; D may be TRBD2 (5 bases). CDR1 is SGHNT, CDR2 YENEEA, per germline. Deletions cut 1 base from V and 3 bases from J, with 7 bases between. The CDR3 loop spans 14 amino acids. As DNA, the CDR3 is TGTGCCAGCAGCTTAGCGGGAAGCAAAAACATTCAGTACTTC. Its protein is CASSLAGSKNIQYF.

This clone has only a few counts. The chain joins TRBV4-2 to TRBJ1-2; the D gene is possibly TRBD1 (6 bases). The germline CDR1 and CDR2 sequences are LGHNA and YNFKEQ. Trimming removed 4 bases from V and 4 bases from J, with 16 bases in between. The CDR3 runs to 15 residues. The CDR3 reads CASSPLTGQRYGYTF. For the CDR3, the DNA is TGTGCCAGCAGCCCTCTAACCGGACAGCGCTATGGCTACACCTTC.

The V call is TRBV6-2 or TRBV6-3, the J call TRBJ1-2; no clear D gene. Trimming shortened V by 0 bases and J by 4 bases, and 15 bases separated the two germline ends. Per germline, CDR1 MNHEY and CDR2 SVGEGT. CDR3 length equals 16 residues. The CDR3 is CASSYSGPLRSYGYTF. CDR3 nucleotides: TGTGCCAGCAGTTACTCGGGTCCCCTTAGGAGCTATGGCTACACCTTC.

V is TRBV12-5 and J is TRBJ1-5, with D unresolved. V lost 5 bases and J lost 11, with 13 bases in between. In germline, CDR1 is LGHNT, CDR2 FRNRAP. This CDR3 region has 12 residues. The CDR3 protein is CASGPGESAQHF. The CDR3 bases are TGTGCTAGTGGTCCCGGGGAATCAGCCCAGCATTTT.

The chain uses TRBV5-1 and TRBJ2-7; D is unclear. Trimming stripped 2 bases from V and 3 bases from J, with 15 bases between. The CDR3 sequence is 15 residues long. Germline assignment: CDR1 SGHRS and CDR2 YFSETQ. CDR3 loop: CASSLINREYYEQYF. Here the CDR3 DNA reads TGCGCCAGCAGCTTAATTAACAGAGAGTACTACGAGCAGTACTTC.

This sequence joins TRBV18 and TRBJ2-2; 7 bases match TRBD1. Germline assignment: CDR1 KGHSH and CDR2 LQKENI. The CDR3 length is 15 residues. V was pared by 6 bases and J by 6 bases, with 10 bases of the junction left unmatched. CDR3 amino acids: CASSLPNQGAGELFF. The DNA of the CDR3 is TGTGCCAGCTCCTTGCCAAACCAGGGGGCCGGGGAGCTGTTTTTT.

This chain joins TRBV5-5 and TRBJ1-2; a weak D match, TRBD1 (6 bases). Germline CDR1 reads SGHKS; CDR2 reads YYEKEE (reference sequence). Trimming took 2 bases from V and 4 from J, leaving 9 bases between them. The CDR3 runs 13 residues. The CDR3 DNA reads TGTGCCAGCAGCTTCCAGGACAGCTATGGCTACACCTTC. Translation: CASSFQDSYGYTF.

This chain joins TRBV7-2 and TRBJ1-5; possibly TRBD1 for D (6 bases). V lost 2 bases and J 4 bases, leaving 9 bases between the germline ends. The CDR3 runs to 14 residues. The germline V gene has CDR1 SGHTA and CDR2 FQGNSA. The CDR3 loop is CASSLRQGNQPQHF. Here the CDR3 DNA reads TGTGCCAGCAGCTTAAGGCAGGGGAATCAGCCCCAGCATTTT.

The chain couples TRBV19 to TRBJ1-2, with 7 nucleotides matching TRBD1. The ends lost 3 bases at V and 4 bases at J; junction bases unmatched: 11. This CDR3 is built from 16 residues. CDR1 is LNHDA and CDR2 is SQIVND in the germline V gene (reference sequence). The CDR3 is CASSMKSLDRSYGYTF. The CDR3, as DNA: TGTGCCAGTAGTATGAAATCTCTGGACAGGAGCTATGGCTACACCTTC.

This clone was counted a few times. The CDR3 DNA reads as TGTGCCAGTAGTATAGAAGGGGGACAGCTAAATCAGCCCCAGCATTTT. Amino acids: CASSIEGGQLNQPQHF. This sequence joins TRBV19 and TRBJ1-5, with 7 positions matching TRBD1. With 0 bases clipped from V and 4 bases from J, the junction kept 6 bases outside the gene matches. The CDR3 loop spans 16 amino acids. Looked up from germline, CDR1 is LNHDA and CDR2 is SQIVND (reference sequence).

The chain carries TRBV4-1 and TRBJ2-3; TRBD2 agrees at 12 bases. In germline, CDR1 is MGHRA, CDR2 YSYEKL. V lost 5 bases to trimming and J lost 3 bases; unmatched junction nucleotides: 3. The CDR3 extends over 15 amino acids. DNA for the CDR3: TGCGCCAGCAGCTCTAGCGGGGGGGGTACAGATACGCAGTATTTT. It yields the protein CASSSSGGGTDTQYF.

This clone appeared once. The chain employs TRBV6-2 or TRBV6-3 and TRBJ2-2, with 10 positions matching TRBD1. The CDR3 sequence is 16 residues long. CDR1 is MNHEY and CDR2 is SVGEGT in the germline V gene. Trimming removed 5 bases from V and 1 base from J; junction bases left unmatched: 4. DNA for the CDR3: TGTGCCAGCAGTCACTGGGACAGGGGGAACACCGGGGAGCTGTTTTTT. It translates to CASSHWDRGNTGELFF.

The chain has TRBV7-2 and TRBJ2-6; 10 bases fit TRBD1. CDR1 and CDR2 (germline): SGHTA, FQGNSA. Unmatched junction bases numbered 5, after V lost 3 bases and J lost 0 bases. CDR3 size: 18 residues. The CDR3 DNA follows: TGTGCCAGCAGCTTTGAAGGGACAGGGGACTCTGGGGCCAACGTCCTGACTTTC. This sequence encodes CASSFEGTGDSGANVLTF.

V is TRBV2 and J is TRBJ1-2; D is unresolved. Trimming left V 7 bases short and J 4 bases short, with 16 bases between. The CDR3 is 14 amino acids. Germline-derived CDR1 and CDR2 are SNHLY and FYNNEI. The CDR3 DNA sequence: TGTGCCAGCACCGCCCGGGCGGGTAGCTATGGCTACACCTTC. It specifies CASTARAGSYGYTF.

The chain joins TRBV6-2 or TRBV6-3 to TRBJ1-2; 7 bases are a match to TRBD1. The germline CDR1 and CDR2 sequences are MNHEY and SVGEGT. The CDR3 is 13 amino acids. The V gene end was trimmed by 6 bases and the J gene end by 6 bases; junction bases not matched to a gene: 7. The CDR3 protein is CASSPGDSHGYTF. The CDR3, as DNA: TGTGCCAGCAGCCCAGGGGACAGCCATGGCTACACCTTC.

The V call is TRBV6-5, the J call TRBJ2-5; 7 positions agree with TRBD1. This CDR3 comprises 12 residues. Germline CDR1 and CDR2: MNHEY and SVGAGI. V lost 10 bases and J lost 3; bases outside the gene matches: 5. This CDR3 is CATGQEEETQYF. DNA for the CDR3: TGTGCCACAGGACAGGAGGAAGAGACCCAGTACTTC.